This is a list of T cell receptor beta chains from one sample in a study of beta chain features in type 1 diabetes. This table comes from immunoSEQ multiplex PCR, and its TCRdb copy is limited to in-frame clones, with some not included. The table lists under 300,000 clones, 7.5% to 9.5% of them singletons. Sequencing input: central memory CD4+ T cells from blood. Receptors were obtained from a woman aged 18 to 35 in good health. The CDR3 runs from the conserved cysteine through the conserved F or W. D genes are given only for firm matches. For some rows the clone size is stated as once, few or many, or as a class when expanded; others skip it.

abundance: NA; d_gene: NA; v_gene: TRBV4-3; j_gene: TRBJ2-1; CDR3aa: CASGLLGEGNEQFF; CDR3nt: TGCGCCAGCGGATTACTAGGAGAGGGGAATGAGCAGTTCTTC
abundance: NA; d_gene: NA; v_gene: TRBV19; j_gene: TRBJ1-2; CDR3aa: CASSIGGGVSYGYTF; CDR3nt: TGTGCCAGTAGTATCGGAGGGGGGGTGTCCTATGGCTACACCTTC
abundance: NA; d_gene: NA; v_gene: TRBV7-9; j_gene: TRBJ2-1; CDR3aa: CASSSGWNYNEQFF; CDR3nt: TGTGCCAGCAGCTCGGGGTGGAATTACAATGAGCAGTTCTTC
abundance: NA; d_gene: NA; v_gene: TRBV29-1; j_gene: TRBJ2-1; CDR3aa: CSVDGGRGANEQFF; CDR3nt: TGCAGCGTTGACGGGGGCAGGGGGGCCAATGAGCAGTTCTTC
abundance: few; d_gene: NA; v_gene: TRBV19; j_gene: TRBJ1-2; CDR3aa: CASSRGSTRQNYGYTF; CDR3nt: TGTGCCAGTAGTCGGGGCAGTACCCGGCAAAACTATGGCTACACCTTC
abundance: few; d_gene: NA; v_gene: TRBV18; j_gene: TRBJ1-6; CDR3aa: CASSPMTVDNSPLHF; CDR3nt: TGTGCCAGCTCACCGATGACGGTAGATAATTCACCCCTCCACTTT
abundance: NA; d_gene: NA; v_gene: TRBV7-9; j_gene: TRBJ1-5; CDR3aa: CASSLAKSGPQHF; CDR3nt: TGTGCCAGCAGCTTAGCCAAGAGCGGGCCCCAGCATTTT
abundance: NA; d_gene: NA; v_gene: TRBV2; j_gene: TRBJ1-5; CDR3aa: CASSEGQGMNQPQHF; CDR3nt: TGTGCCAGCAGTGAAGGGCAGGGGATGAATCAGCCCCAGCATTTT
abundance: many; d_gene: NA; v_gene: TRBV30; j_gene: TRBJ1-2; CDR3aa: CAWTQTGFYGYTF; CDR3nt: TGTGCCTGGACTCAAACAGGGTTCTATGGCTACACCTTC
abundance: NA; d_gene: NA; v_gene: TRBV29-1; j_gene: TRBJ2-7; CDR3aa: CSAGGRAYEQYF; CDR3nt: TGCAGCGCCGGTGGGCGGGCCTACGAGCAGTACTTC
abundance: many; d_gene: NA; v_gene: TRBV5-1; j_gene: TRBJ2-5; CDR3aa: CASHPGTEQETQYF; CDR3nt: TGCGCCAGCCACCCCGGGACCGAACAAGAGACCCAGTACTTC
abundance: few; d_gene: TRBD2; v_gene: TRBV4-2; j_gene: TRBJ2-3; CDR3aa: CASRDVLAGSRDTQYF; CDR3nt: TGTGCCAGCAGAGATGTACTAGCGGGATCCAGAGATACGCAGTATTTT
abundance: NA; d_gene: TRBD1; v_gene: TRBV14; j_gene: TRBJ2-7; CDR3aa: CASSPTTGREQYF; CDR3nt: TGTGCCAGCTCACCCACGACAGGGCGCGAGCAGTACTTC
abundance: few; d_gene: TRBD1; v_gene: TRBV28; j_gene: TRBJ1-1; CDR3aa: CASSLPGTGGPEAFF; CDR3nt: TGTGCCAGCAGTCTGCCTGGGACAGGGGGTCCTGAAGCTTTCTTT
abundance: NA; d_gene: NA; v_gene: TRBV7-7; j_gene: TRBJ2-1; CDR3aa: CASSDSGINEQFF; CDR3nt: TGTGCCAGCAGCGACAGCGGTATCAATGAGCAGTTCTTC
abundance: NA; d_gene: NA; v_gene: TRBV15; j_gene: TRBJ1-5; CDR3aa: CATSRDYRGRGQPQHF; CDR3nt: TGTGCCACCAGCAGAGATTATCGGGGTAGGGGTCAGCCCCAGCATTTT
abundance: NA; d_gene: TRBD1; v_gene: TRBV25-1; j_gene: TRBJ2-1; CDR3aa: CASKPGQGAYNEQFF; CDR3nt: TGTGCCAGCAAACCAGGACAGGGGGCCTACAATGAGCAGTTCTTC
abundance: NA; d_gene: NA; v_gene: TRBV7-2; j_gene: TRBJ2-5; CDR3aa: CASRLNSGYSKGTQYF; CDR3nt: TGTGCCAGCAGGTTGAATAGCGGTTACTCAAAGGGGACCCAGTACTTC
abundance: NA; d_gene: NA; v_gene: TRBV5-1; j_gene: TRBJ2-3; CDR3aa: CASSSPGRTDTQYF; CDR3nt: TGCGCCAGCAGCTCCCCGGGGCGCACAGATACGCAGTATTTT
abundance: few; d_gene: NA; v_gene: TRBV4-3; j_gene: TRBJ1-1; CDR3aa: CASSQGRWNTEAFF; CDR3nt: TGCGCCAGCAGCCAAGGACGGTGGAACACTGAAGCTTTCTTT
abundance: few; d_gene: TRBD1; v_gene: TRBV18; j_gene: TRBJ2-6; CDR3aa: CASSPRSQGATGANVLTF; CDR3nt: TGTGCCAGCTCACCACGGAGCCAGGGGGCGACTGGGGCCAACGTCCTGACTTTC
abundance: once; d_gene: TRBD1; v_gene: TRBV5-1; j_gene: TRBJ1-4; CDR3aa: CASSGGTGASEKLFF; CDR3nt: TGCGCCAGCAGCGGTGGGACAGGGGCGAGTGAAAAACTGTTTTTT
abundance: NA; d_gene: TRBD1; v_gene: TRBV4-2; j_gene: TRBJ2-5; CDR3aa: CASSQNRGLQETQYF; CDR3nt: TGTGCCAGCAGCCAGAACAGGGGTCTCCAAGAGACCCAGTACTTC
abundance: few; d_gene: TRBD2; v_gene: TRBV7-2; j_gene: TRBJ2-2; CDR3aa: CASSFERLAQSTGELFF; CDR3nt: TGTGCCAGCAGCTTCGAACGACTAGCGCAATCCACCGGGGAGCTGTTTTTT
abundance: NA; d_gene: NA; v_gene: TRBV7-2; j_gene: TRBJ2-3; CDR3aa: CASSLDRSSTDTQYF; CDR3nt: TGTGCCAGCAGCTTAGATCGGAGTAGCACAGATACGCAGTATTTT
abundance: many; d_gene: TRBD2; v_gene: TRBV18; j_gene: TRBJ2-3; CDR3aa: CASSRPTSSGGGDTQYF; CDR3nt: TGTGCCAGCTCACGCCCGACTTCTAGCGGAGGAGGGGATACGCAGTATTTT
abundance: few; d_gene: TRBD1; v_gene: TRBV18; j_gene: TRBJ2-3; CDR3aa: CASSPGYEGQGGQYF; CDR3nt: TGTGCCAGCTCACCCGGCTATGAGGGACAGGGCGGGCAGTATTTT
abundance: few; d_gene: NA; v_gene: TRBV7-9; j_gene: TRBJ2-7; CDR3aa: CASSFDREQYF; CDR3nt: TGTGCCAGCAGCTTCGATCGAGAGCAGTACTTC
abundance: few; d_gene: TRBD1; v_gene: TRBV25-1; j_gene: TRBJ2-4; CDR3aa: CASSTDRVINIQYF; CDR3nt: TGTGCCAGCAGTACGGACAGGGTAATAAACATTCAGTACTTC